This record concerns one TCR beta chain sequence. Its antigen is currently unknown. This entry comes from a study of vaccination effects on CD4 cells after COVID-19. TCRdb's table, derived via immunoSEQ multiplex PCR, lists solely in-frame clones and lacks some. The sample holds 27,000 or so clones, 73% seen once. Trimming removed 0 bases from V and 3 bases from J, with 6 bases in between. The CDR3 runs 14 residues. The germline gives CDR1 LNHDA, CDR2 SQIVND (reference sequence). Study-wide results and limits: Early post-infection timepoints were missing from the study, which also had few convalescent patients.

Viral peptide pool expansion of antigen-specific CD4+ T cells preceded sequencing in the ViraFEST assay. Cells that had been cultured for nine to eleven days were the source of isolated CD4+ T cells. Vaccine recipients, nucleocapsid antibody negative, had no prior SARS-CoV-2 infection. Wells containing approximately 2 million PBMC each were cultured with approximately 10 IU/ml IL-2 and about 9.7 ug/ml peptides. The chain is built from TRBV19 and TRBJ2-1; D unclear. This specimen was CD4+ T cells from PBMCs cultured with HCoV-NL63 spike peptides, taken before COVID-19 vaccination. The clonotype comes from a human donor who received a COVID-19 vaccine. The CDR3, as DNA: TGTGCCAGTAGTATAGAGGGCAGCTACAATGAGCAGTTCTTC. Protein sequence: CASSIEGSYNEQFF.